One sample yielded the 24 T cell receptor beta chains listed below, sequenced in a study of blood T cell repertoires in COVID-19. Profiling relied on immunoSEQ multiplex PCR, and the TCRdb table lists in-frame clones only, not all of them. Of about 140,000 clones detected, approximately 83% appear once; the ten largest clones hold 1.5% to 2%. Sequencing was performed on peripheral blood. Receptor source: a human donor in a cohort sampled during active COVID-19.

This clone has just one count. The rearrangement uses TRBV29-1 and TRBJ2-7, with 12 bases fitting TRBD1. Germline trimming cut 1 base from V and 4 bases from J; bases unmatched to any gene: 2. The CDR3 covers 14 residues. The germline gives CDR1 SQVTM, CDR2 ANQGSEA. The CDR3 reads CSVEVGQGAYEQYF. CDR3 DNA sequence: TGCAGCGTTGAAGTGGGACAGGGGGCGTACGAGCAGTACTTC.

The rearrangement links TRBV5-4 to TRBJ1-2; possible D gene TRBD1, 6 bases. Trimming left V 4 bases short and J 6 bases short, with 16 bases between. The length of the CDR3 is 14 residues. Germline CDR1 and CDR2: SGHNT and YYREEE (reference sequence). The CDR3 loop reads CASSLNRAGDGYTF. CDR3 in DNA: TGTGCCAGCAGCCTAAACAGGGCTGGCGATGGCTACACCTTC. Drawing the rest from reference TRBV5-4 and TRBJ1-2, the complete variable domain is ETGVTQSPTHLIKTRGQQVTLRCSSQSGHNTVSWYQQALGQGPQFIFQYYREEENGRGNFPPRFSGLQFPNYSSELNVNALELDDSALYLCASSLNRAGDGYTFGSGTRLTVV.

The chain couples TRBV11-1 to TRBJ1-1; D is uncertain. CDR1 is SGHAT and CDR2 is FQDESV in the germline V gene (reference sequence). Trimming stripped 2 bases from V and 5 bases from J, with 12 bases between. The length of the CDR3 is 14 residues. In nucleotides, the CDR3 is TGTGCCAGCAGCTTATCACGGGGAGCGACTGAAGCTTTCTTT. This translates into CASSLSRGATEAFF.

This chain links TRBV7-3 with TRBJ2-1, with 10 bases lining up with TRBD2. This CDR3 comprises 15 residues. Trimming at V came to 3 bases and at J to 7 bases, leaving 6 bases not matched to a gene. Per germline, CDR1 SGHTA and CDR2 FQGTGA. This CDR3 is CASSLGASGRNEQFF. Here the CDR3 DNA reads TGTGCCAGCAGCTTGGGGGCTAGCGGGAGAAATGAGCAGTTCTTC.

V and J are TRBV5-5 and TRBJ2-7, with 7 bases matching TRBD1. CDR1 is SGHKS and CDR2 is YYEKEE in the germline V gene (reference sequence). The CDR3 consists of 13 residues. Trimming at V came to 1 base and at J to 4 bases, leaving 2 bases not matched to a gene. DNA of the CDR3: TGTGCCAGCAGCTTGCTGACAGGGTACGAGCAGTACTTC. This codes for CASSLLTGYEQYF.

The CDR3 DNA reads TGTGCCAGCAGTTTACGTGTTGAAGCTTTCTTT. Amino acid sequence: CASSLRVEAFF. This rearrangement joins TRBV28 to TRBJ1-1; D is uncertain. Germline CDR1 and CDR2: MDHEN and SYDVKM. The CDR3 totals 11 residues. V was clipped by 2 bases and J by 7 bases, with 5 bases between them.

The genes are TRBV29-1 and TRBJ1-1, with 9 bases lining up with TRBD1. The CDR3 loop spans 14 amino acids. With 6 bases clipped from V and 6 bases from J, the junction kept 11 bases outside the gene matches. Germline V gene data show CDR1 as SQVTM and CDR2 as ANQGSEA. The CDR3 nucleotides read TGCAGCGTAAGCCGGGACAGGGTTTCCCCTGAAGCTTTCTTT. Protein product: CSVSRDRVSPEAFF.

The V gene is TRBV11-2, the J gene TRBJ2-5; the match to TRBD1 covers 9 bases. CDR3 length: 16 residues. Losses at the gene ends were 2 bases for V and 5 bases for J; bases not matched to a gene: 9. The germline gives CDR1 SGHAT, CDR2 FQNNGV. This CDR3 is CASSLSDRGYGETQYF. CDR3 sequence (DNA): TGTGCCAGCAGCTTAAGTGACAGGGGGTATGGGGAGACCCAGTACTTC.

This clone came up a few times. This chain joins TRBV21-1 and TRBJ1-5; the D segment call TRBD1 is taken from the table without a DNA check. TRBV21-1 is assigned pseudogene status. This CDR3 has 14 amino acids. The DNA of the CDR3 is TGTGCCAGCAGCGGGACAGGGAACAATCAGCCCCAGCATTTT. Translation gives CASSGTGNNQPQHF.

This rearrangement joins TRBV20-1 to TRBJ1-3; D is unclear. The CDR3 length is 12 residues. Germline V lookup: CDR1 DFQATT, CDR2 SNEGSKA (reference sequence). The V end lost 3 bases, the J end lost 8 bases, and 11 bases lay between the germline ends. The CDR3 DNA is TGCAGTGCTAGTCCCCACGGGGACACCATATATTTT. Translation: CSASPHGDTIYF.

The rearrangement links TRBV19 to TRBJ1-2; D is unclear. This CDR3 has 8 amino acids. Germline values: CDR1 LNHDA, CDR2 SQIVND (reference sequence). Between the trimmed V and J ends, which lost 9 bases and 8 bases, there was a span of 4 bases. This CDR3 is CARSGYTF. DNA of the CDR3: TGTGCCAGGTCGGGCTACACCTTC.

The chain carries TRBV3-1 (or the pseudogene TRBV3-2) and TRBJ2-2; tentative D call: TRBD2 (5 bases). The germline CDR1 and CDR2 sequences are LGHDT and YNNKEL (reference sequence). This CDR3 contains 16 residues. With 1 base removed from V and 1 base from J, the gap between germline ends came to 10 bases. The CDR3 sequence: CASSQGGGWNTGELFF. DNA of the CDR3: TGTGCCAGCAGCCAAGGAGGCGGGTGGAACACCGGGGAGCTGTTTTTT.

The chain recombines TRBV4-3 with TRBJ2-1, with D possibly TRBD1 on 6 matching bases. Trimming left V 1 base short and J 7 bases short, with 14 bases between. Germline CDR1 is LGHNA and CDR2 is YSLEER. This CDR3 comprises 15 residues. For the CDR3, the DNA is TGCGCCAGCAGCCAAGTAGCCAGGGGTGGGAATGAGCAGTTCTTC. This encodes CASSQVARGGNEQFF.

The CDR3 sequence: CASSFRAGIDTQYF. DNA of the CDR3: TGTGCCAGCAGCTTTAGGGCGGGGATAGATACGCAGTATTTT. The gene calls are TRBV7-8 and TRBJ2-3; weak D call: TRBD2 (6 bases). This CDR3 has 14 residues. Germline lookup yields CDR1 SGHVS and CDR2 FQNEAQ. V was shortened by 3 bases and J by 5 bases, with 12 bases between the two germline ends.

Of note for this clone: The same CDR3 arises from other DNA sequences in this sample as well. The CDR3 DNA sequence: TGTGCCAGCAGGGACAGCTACGAGCAGTACTTC. Its protein is CASRDSYEQYF. The J gene is TRBJ2-7, the V gene TRBV28; possible D gene TRBD1, 6 bases. Germline loops: CDR1 MDHEN, CDR2 SYDVKM. The CDR3 contains 11 residues. Trimming cost V 6 bases and J 3 bases, with 6 bases left between them.

This sequence joins TRBV19 and TRBJ2-2, with a tentative D call TRBD2 (5 bases). The ends were cut back, 6 bases at V and 4 bases at J, with 18 bases in the middle. CDR3 length equals 16 residues. Germline loops: CDR1 LNHDA, CDR2 SQIVND (reference sequence). This CDR3 is CASRVGDYQTTGELFF. The CDR3 nucleotides are TGTGCCAGTAGGGTAGGAGACTACCAGACCACCGGGGAGCTGTTTTTT. Filled out from reference TRBV19 and TRBJ2-2, the complete variable domain reads DGGITQSPKYLFRKEGQNVTLSCEQNLNHDAMYWYRQDPGQGLRLIYYSQIVNDFQKGDIAEGYSVSREKKESFPLTVTSAQKNPTAFYLCASRVGDYQTTGELFFGEGSRLTVL.

The CDR3 DNA reads as TGTGCCAGCAGCTTAGTGGCCGAATCCAATTCACCCCTCCACTTT. It encodes CASSLVAESNSPLHF. The V call is TRBV7-2, the J call TRBJ1-6; D gene ambiguous. Per germline, CDR1 SGHTA and CDR2 FQGNSA. Trimming left V 1 base short and J 7 bases short, with 11 bases between. The length of the CDR3 is 15 residues.

The chain employs TRBV19 and TRBJ1-3; D is undetermined. This CDR3 comprises 15 residues. CDR1 and CDR2 from the germline V gene are LNHDA and SQIVND (reference sequence). Trimming took off 4 bases at V and 1 base at J, with 11 bases between the two ends. Here the CDR3 DNA reads TGTGCCAGTAGTACCAAGTTCGGGTCTGGAAACACCATATATTTT. Translation gives CASSTKFGSGNTIYF.

The chain joins TRBV5-1 to TRBJ1-1, with unresolved D. Trimming removed 2 bases from V and 1 base from J, with 12 bases in between. The CDR3 has 15 amino acids. CDR1 and CDR2 from the germline V gene are SGHRS and YFSETQ. The CDR3 here is CASSFIGLTNTEAFF. The CDR3 coding sequence is TGCGCCAGCAGCTTTATCGGACTGACGAACACTGAAGCTTTCTTT.

This chain connects TRBV5-6 to TRBJ1-1; possibly TRBD1 for D (6 bases). Trimming removed 4 bases at V and 5 bases at J, with 12 bases between. Looked up from germline, CDR1 is SGHDT and CDR2 is YYEEEE. The CDR3 loop spans 13 amino acids. The CDR3 loop is CASSPRRGTEAFF. As DNA, the CDR3 is TGTGCCAGCAGCCCGAGAAGGGGGACTGAAGCTTTCTTT.

V and J are TRBV9 and TRBJ2-1; 7 bases align to TRBD1. J was trimmed by 1 base and V by 2 bases; bases with no gene match: 3. The CDR3 consists of 15 residues. The germline V gene has CDR1 SGDLS and CDR2 YYNGEE. CDR3 protein: CASSVTGASYNEQFF. CDR3 in DNA: TGTGCCAGCAGCGTCACAGGGGCGTCCTACAATGAGCAGTTCTTC. Variable domain in full (rest from reference TRBV9 and TRBJ2-1): DSGVTQTPKHLITATGQRVTLRCSPRSGDLSVYWYQQSLDQGLQFLIQYYNGEERAKGNILERFSAQQFPDLHSELNLSSLELGDSALYFCASSVTGASYNEQFFGPGTRLTVL.

The J gene is TRBJ2-7, the V gene TRBV25-1; 8 bases are shared with TRBD1. There are 14 residues in the CDR3. V was clipped by 2 bases and J by 6 bases; unmatched bases: 6. Germline V gives CDR1 MGHDK, CDR2 SYGVNS. Here the CDR3 reads CASSELVTGGEQYF. The CDR3 coding sequence is TGTGCCAGCAGTGAACTTGTTACAGGGGGCGAGCAGTACTTC.

The J gene is TRBJ2-1, the V gene TRBV4-2; 7 bases line up with TRBD2. This CDR3 is 16 amino acids long. The J segment lost 3 bases and the V segment lost 4 bases, leaving 9 bases of the junction unmatched. In germline, CDR1 is LGHNA, CDR2 YNFKEQ. CDR3 DNA sequence: TGTGCCAGCAGCCTTGGGGGTAGCGGGCACTACAATGAGCAGTTCTTC. Protein: CASSLGGSGHYNEQFF.

V gene TRBV9 combines with J gene TRBJ1-1; D is perhaps TRBD1 (5 bases). V was shortened by 6 bases and J by 1 base, with 10 bases between the two germline ends. CDR1 SGDLS and CDR2 YYNGEE come from the germline V gene. The CDR3 consists of 13 residues. CDR3 loop: CASNQGSNTEAFF. The CDR3 bases are TGTGCCAGCAATCAGGGATCGAACACTGAAGCTTTCTTT.